This TCR beta chain was identified in a study of shared clonotypes between healthy human individuals. CDR1 and CDR2 (germline): SGHRS, YFSETQ. The V and J ends lost 2 bases and 5 bases, in that order; junction bases with no gene match: 18. The CDR3 covers 19 residues. Clones were read by immunoSEQ multiplex PCR, and TCRdb kept only the in-frame ones, dropping some. The sample holds 2 million to 3 million clones, 90% to 95% seen once. The sequence was obtained from a man younger than 30 in good health. Some clones in this sample may be carry-over from other donors' samples. V and J are TRBV5-1 and TRBJ2-1; 8 positions agree with TRBD1. The sequencing sample was made of naive CD4+ T cells from PBMCs. Regarding subset: CD45RA+ positively selected. The CDR3 coding sequence is TGCGCCAGCAGCTTAGGGCCTCCCCGGGGGACAGGAATGCACAATGAGCAGTTCTTC. Amino acids: CASSLGPPRGTGMHNEQFF. Full variable domain (rest looked up from reference TRBV5-1 and TRBJ2-1): KAGVTQTPRYLIKTRGQQVTLSCSPISGHRSVSWYQQTPGQGLQFLFEYFSETQRNKGNFPGRFSGRQFSNSRSEMNVSTLELGDSALYLCASSLGPPRGTGMHNEQFFGPGTRLTVL.